The rows below give T cell receptor beta chains drawn from one sample of a study of blood T cell repertoires in COVID-19. Sequencing used immunoSEQ multiplex PCR; TCRdb keeps in-frame clones, though not all of them. Among about 86,000 clones listed, 82% were seen once. Sequencing used peripheral blood. These receptors came from a woman at least 80 years old with acute or convalescent COVID-19. Each CDR3 is given with its conserved first and last residue. The order of the fields is J gene, D gene, V gene, clone size, CDR3 protein, CDR3 DNA. The D gene is left open where the match is weak. Clone sizes are given selectively: once, few, many, or a class where the clone is expanded.

TRBJ1-4 TRBD1 TRBV19 NA CASSPTSGTGGEKLFF TGTGCCAGTAGTCCGACGAGCGGGACAGGGGGTGAAAAACTGTTTTTT
TRBJ1-6 NA TRBV12-3/TRBV12-4 NA CASSRGNNSPLHF TGTGCCAGCAGTAGGGGTAATAATTCACCCCTCCACTTT
TRBJ1-6 NA TRBV12-3/TRBV12-4 NA CASSPLFSPLHF TGTGCCAGCAGCCCCCTATTCTCACCCCTCCACTTT
TRBJ2-1 NA TRBV19 NA CASSVNRELWAEQFF TGTGCCAGTAGTGTCAACCGGGAGCTTTGGGCTGAGCAGTTCTTC
TRBJ2-2 TRBD1 TRBV2 NA CASSFTGAGELFF TGTGCCAGCAGTTTTACAGGGGCCGGGGAGCTGTTTTTT
TRBJ2-6 NA TRBV9 NA CASSVGAAGYVSGANVLTF TGTGCCAGCAGCGTGGGGGCGGCAGGCTATGTCTCTGGGGCCAACGTCCTGACTTTC
TRBJ1-1 NA TRBV6-6 once CASSPRGGGIAEAFF TGTGCCAGCAGTCCACGGGGAGGGGGGATCGCTGAAGCTTTCTTT
TRBJ2-5 TRBD2 TRBV5-1 NA CASSSSSGQETQYF TGCGCCAGCAGCTCCTCTAGCGGGCAAGAGACCCAGTACTTC
TRBJ2-7 NA TRBV27 NA CASSLVTTRTYEQYF TGTGCCAGCAGTTTAGTGACAACCCGGACCTACGAGCAGTACTTC
TRBJ2-7 NA TRBV6-1 NA CASSEGQWVSYEQYF TGTGCCAGCAGTGAGGGGCAGTGGGTATCCTACGAGCAGTACTTC
TRBJ2-3 TRBD2 TRBV6-4 NA CASKRGAFTDTQYF TGTGCCAGCAAGCGGGGGGCCTTCACAGATACGCAGTATTTT
TRBJ1-4 NA TRBV5-1 few CASSLGTGGEKLFF TGCGCCAGCAGCTTGGGCACAGGCGGCGAAAAACTGTTTTTT
TRBJ1-2 NA TRBV5-8 NA CASSLSAGANYGYTF TGTGCCAGCAGCTTGTCCGCCGGGGCTAACTATGGCTACACCTTC
TRBJ1-4 NA TRBV2 NA CASSEMGREKLFF TGTGCCAGCAGTGAAATGGGGCGTGAAAAACTGTTTTTT
TRBJ2-3 TRBD2 TRBV11-2 few CASSLGTSGRWGTDTQYF TGTGCCAGCAGCTTAGGGACTAGCGGGAGGTGGGGCACAGATACGCAGTATTTT
TRBJ1-2 TRBD1 TRBV28 once CASRGQGASRGYTF TGTGCCAGCAGGGGACAGGGGGCGTCCCGTGGCTACACCTTC
TRBJ1-2 TRBD1 TRBV7-9 NA CASSRQGSLYGYTF TGTGCCAGCAGCCGACAGGGATCCCTCTATGGCTACACCTTC
TRBJ1-4 NA TRBV18 NA CASSPGIQGGEKLFF TGTGCCAGCTCACCAGGGATACAGGGAGGGGAAAAACTGTTTTTT
TRBJ2-7 TRBD2 TRBV10-3 NA CAISDGLAGEVYEQYF TGTGCCATCAGTGACGGTTTAGCGGGAGAGGTATACGAGCAGTACTTC
TRBJ2-1 TRBD2 TRBV11-3 few CASSLAGGRSYNEQFF TGTGCCAGCAGCTTAGCGGGGGGGCGATCCTACAATGAGCAGTTCTTC
TRBJ1-1 TRBD1 TRBV12-3/TRBV12-4 NA CASSLAGGAGAFF TGTGCCAGCAGTTTAGCAGGGGGCGCGGGGGCTTTCTTT
TRBJ2-3 NA TRBV10-3 NA CAISEKGATDTQYF TGTGCCATCAGCGAGAAGGGAGCGACAGATACGCAGTATTTT
TRBJ2-4 NA TRBV7-2 once CASSPIPETGQYF TGTGCCAGCAGTCCAATCCCGGAGACGGGGCAGTACTTC
TRBJ2-5 NA TRBV5-1 NA CASSDPGVETQYF TGCGCCAGCAGCGACCCGGGGGTGGAGACCCAGTACTTC
TRBJ1-5 TRBD1 TRBV7-2 NA CASSLSTGAEPQHF TGTGCCAGCAGCTTATCAACAGGGGCCGAACCCCAGCATTTT
TRBJ2-5 TRBD2 TRBV5-4 NA CASCLAGGEETQYF TGTGCCAGCTGTCTAGCGGGAGGGGAAGAGACCCAGTACTTC
TRBJ2-5 TRBD1 TRBV11-2 NA CASSSRNQGQKETQYF TGTGCCAGCAGCTCAAGGAACCAGGGACAGAAGGAGACCCAGTACTTC
TRBJ1-2 NA TRBV29-1 NA CSVEDQGRRYYGYTF TGCAGCGTTGAAGATCAGGGCAGGCGTTACTATGGCTACACCTTC
TRBJ2-1 TRBD2 TRBV5-1 NA CASSLRGSPYNEQFF TGCGCCAGCAGCCTCCGCGGGAGCCCCTACAATGAGCAGTTCTTC
TRBJ1-2 NA TRBV29-1 NA CSVEPSPGSIYGYTF TGCAGCGTTGAACCTTCTCCGGGATCAATCTATGGCTACACCTTC
TRBJ1-1 NA TRBV24-1 NA CATSDSRLMNTEAFF TGTGCCACCAGTGATTCGCGGTTAATGAACACTGAAGCTTTCTTT
TRBJ2-7 TRBD2 TRBV6-5 NA CATSSGRVTYEQYF TGTGCCACCAGTAGCGGGAGGGTAACCTACGAGCAGTACTTC
TRBJ2-7 NA TRBV6-2/TRBV6-3 NA CASSEVSYEQYF TGTGCCAGCAGCGAGGTCTCCTACGAGCAGTACTTC
TRBJ2-5 TRBD1 TRBV5-1 NA CASSSGQGGTQYF TGCGCCAGCAGCTCGGGACAGGGTGGGACCCAGTACTTC
TRBJ2-1 NA TRBV25-1 NA CASSDLVAAGKNEQFF TGTGCCAGCAGTGACCTTGTCGCAGCGGGCAAAAATGAGCAGTTCTTC
TRBJ2-1 TRBD2 TRBV7-9 NA CASSSGLGYNEQFF TGTGCCAGCAGCTCGGGACTAGGCTACAATGAGCAGTTCTTC
TRBJ2-3 NA TRBV21-1 NA CASSTGTPKLTDTQYF TGTGCCAGCAGCACTGGGACACCGAAACTCACAGATACGCAGTATTTT
TRBJ1-4 NA TRBV5-4 NA CASRDAGSSGEKLFF TGTGCCAGCAGGGACGCAGGGTCCTCGGGTGAAAAACTGTTTTTT
TRBJ1-1 NA TRBV15 NA CATSRDIGDTEAFF TGTGCCACCAGCAGAGATATAGGGGATACTGAAGCTTTCTTT
TRBJ2-7 NA TRBV5-1 few CASRNYGTFTYEQYF TGCGCCAGCAGGAACTACGGGACTTTCACCTACGAGCAGTACTTC